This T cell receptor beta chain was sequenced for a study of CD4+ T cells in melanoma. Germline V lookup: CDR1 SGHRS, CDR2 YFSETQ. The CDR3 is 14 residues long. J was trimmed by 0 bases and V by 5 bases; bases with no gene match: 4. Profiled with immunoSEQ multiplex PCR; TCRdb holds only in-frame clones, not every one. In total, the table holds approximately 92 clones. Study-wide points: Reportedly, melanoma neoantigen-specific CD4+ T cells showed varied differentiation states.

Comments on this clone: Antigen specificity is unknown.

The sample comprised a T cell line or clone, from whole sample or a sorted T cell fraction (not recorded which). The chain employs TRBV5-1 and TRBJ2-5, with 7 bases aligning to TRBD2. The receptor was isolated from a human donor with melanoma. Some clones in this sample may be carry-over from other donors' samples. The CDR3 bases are TGCGCCAGCAGTTTTAGCGGGTACCAAGAGACCCAGTACTTC. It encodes CASSFSGYQETQYF.